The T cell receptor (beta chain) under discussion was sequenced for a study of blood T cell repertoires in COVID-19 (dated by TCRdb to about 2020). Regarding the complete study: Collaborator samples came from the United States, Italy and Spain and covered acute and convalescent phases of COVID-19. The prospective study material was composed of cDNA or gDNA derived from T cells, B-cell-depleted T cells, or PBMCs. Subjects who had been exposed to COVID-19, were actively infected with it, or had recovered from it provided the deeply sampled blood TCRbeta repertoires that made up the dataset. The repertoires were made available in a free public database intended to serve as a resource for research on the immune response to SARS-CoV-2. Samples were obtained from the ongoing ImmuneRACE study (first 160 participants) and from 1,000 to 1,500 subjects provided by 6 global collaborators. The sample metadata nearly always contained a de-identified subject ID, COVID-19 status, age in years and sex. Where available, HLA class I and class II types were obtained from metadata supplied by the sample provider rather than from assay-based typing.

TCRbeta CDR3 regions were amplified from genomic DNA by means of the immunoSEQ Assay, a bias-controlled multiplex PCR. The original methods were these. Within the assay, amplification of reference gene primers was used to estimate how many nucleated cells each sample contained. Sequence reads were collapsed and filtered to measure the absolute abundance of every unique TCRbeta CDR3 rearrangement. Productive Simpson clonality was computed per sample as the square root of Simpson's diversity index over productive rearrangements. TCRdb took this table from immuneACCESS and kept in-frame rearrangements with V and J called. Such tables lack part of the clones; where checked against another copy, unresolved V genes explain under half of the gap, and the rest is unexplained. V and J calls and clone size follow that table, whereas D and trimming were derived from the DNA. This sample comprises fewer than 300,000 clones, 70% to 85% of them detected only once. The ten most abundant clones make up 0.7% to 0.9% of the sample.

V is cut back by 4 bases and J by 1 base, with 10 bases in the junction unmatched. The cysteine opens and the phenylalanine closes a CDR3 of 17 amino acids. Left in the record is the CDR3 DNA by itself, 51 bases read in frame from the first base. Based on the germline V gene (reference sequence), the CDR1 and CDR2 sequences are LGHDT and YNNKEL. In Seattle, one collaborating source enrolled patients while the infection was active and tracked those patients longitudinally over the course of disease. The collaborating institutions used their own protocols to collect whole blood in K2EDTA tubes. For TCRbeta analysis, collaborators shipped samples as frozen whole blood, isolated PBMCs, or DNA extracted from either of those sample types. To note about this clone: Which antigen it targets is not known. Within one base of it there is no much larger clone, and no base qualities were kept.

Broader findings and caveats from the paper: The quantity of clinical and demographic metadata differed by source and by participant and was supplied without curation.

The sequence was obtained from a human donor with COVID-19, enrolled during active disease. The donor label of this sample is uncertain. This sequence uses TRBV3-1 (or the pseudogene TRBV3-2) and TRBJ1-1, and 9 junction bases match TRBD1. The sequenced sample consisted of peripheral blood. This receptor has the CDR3 CASSLTGTGLRNTEAFF. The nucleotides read TGTGCCAGCAGCCTAACCGGGACAGGGCTGAGGAACACTGAAGCTTTCTTT.